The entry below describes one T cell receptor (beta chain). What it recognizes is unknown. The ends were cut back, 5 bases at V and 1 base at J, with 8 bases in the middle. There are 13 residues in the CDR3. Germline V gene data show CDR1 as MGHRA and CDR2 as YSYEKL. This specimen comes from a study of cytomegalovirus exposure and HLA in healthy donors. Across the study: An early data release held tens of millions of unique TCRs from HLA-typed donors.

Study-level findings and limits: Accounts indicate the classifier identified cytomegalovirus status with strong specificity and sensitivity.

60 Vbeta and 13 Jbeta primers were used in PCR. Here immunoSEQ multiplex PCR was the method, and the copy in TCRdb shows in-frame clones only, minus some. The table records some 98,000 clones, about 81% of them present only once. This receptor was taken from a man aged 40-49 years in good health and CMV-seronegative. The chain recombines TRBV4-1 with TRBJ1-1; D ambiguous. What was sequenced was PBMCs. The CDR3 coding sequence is TGCGCCAGCAGCTCCTCTTCGAACACTGAAGCTTTCTTT. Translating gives CASSSSSNTEAFF.